Sequencing of this T cell receptor (beta chain) was carried out in a study of spatial heterogeneity in lung cancer. Study-wide points: Ubiquitous expanded tumor TCRs showed up in blood more at resection than follow-up.

TCRdb reprocessed the 5' RACE reads via MiXCR and lists one record per CDR3 protein. This sample has some 46,000 distinct CDR3 sequences; about 11% occur once, and the top ten carry roughly a third. Time point here: blood at routine non-recurrence follow-up after resection. Unsorted whole RNA of tumor, nontumor lung or frozen PBMC was sequenced. The CDR3 totals 13 residues. Germline V gives CDR1 SGHVS, CDR2 FQNEAQ. V trimming: 5 bases; J trimming: 12 bases; junction bases outside the gene matches: 4. This clonotype showed up many times. No antigen is known for it. The V gene is TRBV7-8, the J gene TRBJ2-1; 13 bases are a match to TRBD2. The sample was PBMCs, taken at follow-up. The sequence came from a male donor with early-stage non-small cell lung cancer. CDR3 sequence (DNA): TGTGCCAGCAGCCCTGGGACTAGCGGGACGCAGTTCTTC. This encodes CASSPGTSGTQFF.